The clone carrying this TCR beta chain was picked up a small number of times. TCRdb fed the RT-PCR reads into MiXCR, producing one record per CDR3 protein. The sample lists 150,000 to 200,000 distinct CDR3 sequences; roughly 30% were seen once. These data are taken from a study of patients and donors after allogeneic stem cell transplantation. The V and J ends lost 0 bases and 4 bases respectively, with 22 bases between them. The CDR3 consists of 18 residues. CDR1 and CDR2 from the germline V gene are SGDLS and YYNGEE. The receptor comes from a human donor who was either an allogeneic HSCT recipient or a stem cell or donor lymphocyte infusion donor (not recorded which). It is not recorded whose cells these are; they may come from a transplant donor. The chain joins TRBV9 to TRBJ1-2; D may be TRBD1 (5 bases). Sequencing was performed on blood, either unsorted or a sorted T cell fraction (not recorded which). As DNA, the CDR3 is TGTGCCAGCAGCGTAGCCCGGGCGTGGCAGGGAGACCTCTATGGCTACACCTTC. Translating it yields CASSVARAWQGDLYGYTF.